This entry concerns a single T cell receptor (beta chain). It may be a read error: a sequence one base away is much more abundant. This sample was taken from a study of Graves' ophthalmopathy and Graves' hyperthyroidism. Using RNA transcripts, the TCR beta CDR3 regions were amplified. HTBI-primed first-round RT-PCR preceded second-round multiplex PCR. TCRdb called the multiplex PCR reads again in MiXCR, with one record for every CDR3 protein. The sample records about 620,000 distinct CDR3 sequences, 20% to 25% being singletons. There are 14 residues in the CDR3. Germline-derived CDR1 and CDR2 are SGHVS and FQNEAQ.

This TCR came from a woman aged 18-29 years with stable Graves' hyperthyroidism. Some clones in this sample may be carry-over from other donors' samples. The specimen sequenced was peripheral blood. This chain uses TRBV7-8 with TRBJ1-2; TRBD1 is a possible D gene (6 bases). CDR3 nucleotide sequence: TGTACCAGCAGCAAGGGAGACAGGCCCGGGGGCTACACCTTC. This gives the protein CTSSKGDRPGGYTF.